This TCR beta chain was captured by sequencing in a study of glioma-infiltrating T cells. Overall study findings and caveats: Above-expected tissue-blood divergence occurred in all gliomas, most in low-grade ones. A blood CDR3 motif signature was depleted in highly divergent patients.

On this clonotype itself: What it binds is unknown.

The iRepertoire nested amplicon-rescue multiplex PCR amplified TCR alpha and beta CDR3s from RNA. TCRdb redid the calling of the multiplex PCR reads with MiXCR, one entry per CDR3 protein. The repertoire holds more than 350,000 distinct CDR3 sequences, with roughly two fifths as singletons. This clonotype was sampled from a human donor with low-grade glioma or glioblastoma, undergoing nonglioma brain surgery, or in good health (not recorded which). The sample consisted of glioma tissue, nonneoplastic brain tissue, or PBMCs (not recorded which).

CDR3 in amino acids: CASSLDGAMSYTQYF. The CDR3 nucleotides are TGTGCCAGCAGCCTGGACGGGGCGATGAGTTATACGCAGTATTTT. The gene calls are TRBV13 and TRBJ2-3; the D gene could be TRBD1 or TRBD2 (5 bases each). V was clipped by 5 bases and J by 7 bases, with 19 bases between them. The V gene's germline CDR1 is PRHDT and CDR2 FYEKMQ (reference sequence). This CDR3 comprises 15 residues.